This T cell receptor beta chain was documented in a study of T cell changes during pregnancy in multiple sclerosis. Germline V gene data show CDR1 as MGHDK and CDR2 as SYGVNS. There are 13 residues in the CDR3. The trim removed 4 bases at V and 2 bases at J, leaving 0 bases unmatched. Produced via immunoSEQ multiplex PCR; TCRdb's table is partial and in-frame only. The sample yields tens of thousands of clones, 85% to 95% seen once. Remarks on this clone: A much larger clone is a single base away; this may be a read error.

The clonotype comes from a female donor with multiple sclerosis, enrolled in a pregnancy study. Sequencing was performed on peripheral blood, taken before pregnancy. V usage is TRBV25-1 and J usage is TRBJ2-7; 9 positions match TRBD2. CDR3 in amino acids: CASSGLAAYEQYF. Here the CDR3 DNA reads TGTGCCAGCAGTGGACTAGCGGCCTACGAGCAGTACTTC.